The 25 T cell receptor beta chains in this list originate from one sample, sequenced in a study of T cell repertoires in cytomegalovirus infection. TCRdb re-analysed the reads in MiXCR, keeping a single row per CDR3 protein. The data show approximately 500,000 distinct CDR3 sequences, 33% seen once. Antigens for these TCRs are unknown. The input for sequencing was cultured PBMCs, taken from culture after CMV antigen stimulation. Receptors originate from a human donor in good health (CMV status not recorded). Some clones in this sample may be carry-over from other donors' samples.

This clonotype is medium-sized within its sample. The rearrangement links TRBV7-2 to TRBJ2-7, with D tentatively TRBD2 (5 bases). V was clipped by 0 bases and J by 0 bases, with 24 bases between them. Germline loops: CDR1 SGHTA, CDR2 FQGNSA. The CDR3 loop spans 20 amino acids. CDR3 sequence (DNA): TGTGCCAGCAGCTTAGCTAGCCCGCGGCGATTCTCCGGGATCTCCTACGAGCAGTACTTC. It encodes CASSLASPRRFSGISYEQYF.

This clonotype was recorded a few times. The chain carries TRBV6-2 or TRBV6-3 and TRBJ2-1, with a tentative D call TRBD2 (6 bases). The CDR3 loop spans 16 amino acids. V was cut by 5 bases and J by 7 bases, with 21 bases left in between. The germline CDR1 and CDR2 sequences are MNHEY and SVGEGT. The CDR3 region is CASSLLGGSMMNEQFF. Written as DNA, the CDR3 is TGTGCCAGCAGTCTTCTCGGGGGTAGCATGATGAATGAGCAGTTCTTC.

This clonotype appeared a few times. The rearrangement links TRBV7-9 to TRBJ2-1; a possible D gene is TRBD1 (6 bases). V was clipped by 2 bases and J by 6 bases, with 14 bases between them. The CDR3 runs to 15 residues. The germline V gene has CDR1 SEHNR and CDR2 FQNEAQ (reference sequence). As DNA, the CDR3 is TGTGCCAGCAGCTTAACGACAGGCCTGTTCAATGAGCAGTTCTTC. Protein product: CASSLTTGLFNEQFF.

In this sample, this clonotype turned up many times. This chain uses TRBV12-3 or TRBV12-4 with TRBJ2-1; D is perhaps TRBD2 (5 bases). The V end was cut by 5 bases, the J end by 8 bases, with 22 bases between. The CDR3 length is 16 residues. As DNA, the CDR3 is TGTGCCAGCAGTCCAAACCAACTCGGGGTTGGGGATGAGCAGTTCTTC. This codes for CASSPNQLGVGDEQFF.

This chain links TRBV20-1 with TRBJ2-5; 11 bases fit TRBD2. This CDR3 has 17 residues. The germline V gene encodes CDR1 DFQATT and CDR2 SNEGSKA (reference sequence). Unmatched junction bases numbered 11, after V lost 0 bases and J lost 5 bases. In DNA form, the CDR3 reads TGCAGTGCTAGAGATCTAGGAACTAGCGGGAGTTGGGAGACCCAGTACTTC. As protein: CSARDLGTSGSWETQYF.

This clonotype was picked up a small number of times. CDR3 DNA sequence: TGTGCCAGCAGTTCCCAAGGGAGGGGGGGCGACTATGGCTACACCTTC. This codes for CASSSQGRGGDYGYTF. The V call is TRBV12-3 or TRBV12-4, the J call TRBJ1-2; D might be TRBD1 (6 bases). Between the trimmed V and J ends, which lost 4 bases and 3 bases, there was a span of 18 bases. This CDR3 contains 16 residues.

The chain links TRBV2 to TRBJ2-6; perhaps D is TRBD1 or TRBD2 (5 bases each). Germline V gene data show CDR1 as SNHLY and CDR2 as FYNNEI. This CDR3 is 17 amino acids long. Trimming took 4 bases from V and 1 from J, leaving 14 bases between them. The CDR3, as DNA: TGTGCCAGCAGTGCTGAGGGGCGTCGGTCTGGGGCCAACGTCCTGACTTTC. Encoded protein: CASSAEGRRSGANVLTF.

This clonotype was detected only a few times. Its ends do not fully match the called genes, so a read error is possible. The chain recombines TRBV6-6 with TRBJ2-1, with 12 bases matching TRBD2. CDR1 and CDR2 (germline): MNHNY, SVGAGI (reference sequence). The CDR3 is 12 residues long. The CDR3 bases are TGTGCCAGCAGTTACTCGCTGACTAGCGGGAGATTC. Translating gives CASSYSLTSGRF.

This clonotype has at least ten counts. V is TRBV12-3 or TRBV12-4 and J is TRBJ1-5; D is undetermined. Trimming removed 5 bases from V and 4 bases from J, with 12 bases in between. The CDR3 consists of 14 residues. CDR3 region: CASSRGEPNQPQHF. CDR3 sequence (DNA): TGTGCCAGCAGTCGTGGGGAACCTAATCAGCCCCAGCATTTT.

V usage is TRBV6-5 and J usage is TRBJ1-2, with 11 bases fitting TRBD1. The junction had 7 bases not matched to a gene; V was cut back by 7 bases and J by 6 bases. Germline V gives CDR1 MNHEY, CDR2 SVGAGI. This CDR3 has 14 residues. The CDR3 protein is CASTRTGGNHGYTF. The CDR3 DNA follows: TGTGCCAGCACCAGGACAGGGGGCAACCATGGCTACACCTTC.

This clonotype was detected ten times or more. This chain joins TRBV4-3 and TRBJ2-7; D unclear. CDR1 and CDR2 from the germline V gene are LGHNA and YSLEER. Trimming stripped 0 bases from V and 6 bases from J, with 18 bases between. The length of the CDR3 is 16 residues. The CDR3 bases are TGCGCCAGCAGCCAAGATGTAGCCGCGGTACTATTCGAGCAGTACTTC. Amino acid sequence: CASSQDVAAVLFEQYF.

This CDR3 reads CASSLVGQGANEQFF. In DNA form, the CDR3 reads TGTGCCAGCAGCTTGGTGGGACAGGGGGCGAATGAGCAGTTCTTC. The chain combines TRBV5-6 with TRBJ2-1, with 12 bases that match TRBD1. This CDR3 contains 15 residues. CDR1 and CDR2 from the germline V gene are SGHDT and YYEEEE. Trimming cost V 0 bases and J 7 bases; bases outside gene matches: 2. Together with reference TRBV5-6 and TRBJ2-1, the CDR3 gives the full variable domain: DAGVTQSPTHLIKTRGQQVTLRCSPKSGHDTVSWYQQALGQGPQFIFQYYEEEERQRGNFPDRFSGHQFPNYSSELNVNALLLGDSALYLCASSLVGQGANEQFFGPGTRLTVL.

This clonotype was found many times. The J gene is TRBJ1-5, the V gene TRBV28; no clear D gene. Germline loops: CDR1 MDHEN, CDR2 SYDVKM. This CDR3 is 12 amino acids long. Trimming stripped 6 bases from V and 6 bases from J, with 9 bases between. As DNA, the CDR3 is TGTGCCAGCAGCTTACTGGGTCAGCCCCAGCATTTT. Translated: CASSLLGQPQHF.

This clonotype was detected once. The chain is built from TRBV20-1 and TRBJ1-4; a possible D gene is TRBD1 (5 bases). V lost 0 bases to trimming and J lost 8 bases, with 16 bases between them. Germline V CDR1 and CDR2: DFQATT, SNEGSKA (reference sequence). CDR3 length: 15 amino acids. CDR3 bases: TGCAGTGCTAGAGATGCCGTGGGGCATCAGGAAAAACTGTTTTTT. It specifies CSARDAVGHQEKLFF.

At least ten counts were recorded for this clonotype. The V call is TRBV7-2, the J call TRBJ1-2, with TRBD1 matching over 7 bases. The V segment lost 1 base and the J segment 2 bases; nucleotides outside the gene matches: 10. Per the germline V gene, CDR1 is SGHTA and CDR2 is FQGNSA. The CDR3 contains 17 residues. CDR3 residues: CASSLGRREGQNYGYTF. The CDR3 DNA reads as TGTGCCAGCAGCTTAGGGAGAAGGGAGGGACAGAACTATGGCTACACCTTC.

This chain uses TRBV28 with TRBJ2-1; D remains ambiguous. Trimming stripped 8 bases from V and 6 bases from J, with 14 bases between. CDR1 is MDHEN and CDR2 is SYDVKM in the germline V gene. The CDR3 extends over 13 amino acids. For the CDR3, the DNA is TGTGCCAGCGCCAGCAGATACCTCAATGAGCAGTTCTTC. Translated: CASASRYLNEQFF.

This clonotype was observed a few times. The chain links TRBV27 to TRBJ2-5; D is possibly TRBD1 or TRBD2 (5 bases each). V was clipped by 2 bases and J by 5 bases, with 18 bases between them. CDR1 MNHEY and CDR2 SMNVEV come from the germline V gene (reference sequence). The CDR3 covers 16 residues. CDR3 loop: CASSLGVRGVMETQYF. The CDR3 bases are TGTGCCAGCAGTTTAGGTGTAAGGGGAGTCATGGAGACCCAGTACTTC.

The rearrangement links TRBV5-4 to TRBJ2-3; D is perhaps TRBD2 (6 bases). This CDR3 spans 15 amino acids. Trimming took off 2 bases at V and 0 bases at J, with 10 bases between the two ends. The V gene's germline CDR1 is SGHNT and CDR2 YYREEE (reference sequence). CDR3 region: CASSLDGGSTDTQYF. The CDR3 DNA sequence: TGTGCCAGCAGCTTAGACGGGGGAAGCACAGATACGCAGTATTTT.

In this sample, this clonotype turned up a few times. The chain has TRBV7-9 and TRBJ2-5; maybe TRBD2 (7 bases). This CDR3 has 13 residues. Germline V gene sequence: CDR1 SEHNR, CDR2 FQNEAQ (reference sequence). Trimming left V 7 bases short and J 9 bases short, with 18 bases between. CDR3 sequence (DNA): TGTGCCAGCACCTACACCGAAGGGGGGGCCCAGTACTTC. Its protein product is CASTYTEGGAQYF.

This clonotype was seen a handful of times. This chain links TRBV20-1 with TRBJ2-3; a weak D match, TRBD2 (5 bases). CDR1 DFQATT and CDR2 SNEGSKA come from the germline V gene (reference sequence). This CDR3 comprises 14 residues. V was shortened by 2 bases and J by 1 base, with 10 bases between the two germline ends. The CDR3 DNA reads as TGCAGTGCTAGACTAGCCGTGGGCACAGATACGCAGTATTTT. Its protein is CSARLAVGTDTQYF.

This clonotype was detected a few times. The chain combines TRBV29-1 with TRBJ2-1, with 12 bases lining up with TRBD2. Trimming cost V 1 base and J 8 bases; bases outside gene matches: 6. The CDR3 totals 15 residues. The germline V gene has CDR1 SQVTM and CDR2 ANQGSEA. CDR3 in amino acids: CSVEGRLAGEYEQFF. The CDR3 DNA reads TGCAGCGTTGAAGGGAGACTAGCGGGAGAGTATGAGCAGTTCTTC.

This clonotype was observed a handful of times. The chain is built from TRBV27 and TRBJ2-3, with D tentatively TRBD2 (6 bases). Germline-derived CDR1 and CDR2 are MNHEY and SMNVEV (reference sequence). V lost 3 bases and J lost 8, with 9 bases in between. The CDR3 totals 12 residues. The CDR3 DNA reads TGTGCCAGCAGTTTTCGGGAGTCTACGCAGTATTTT. This encodes CASSFRESTQYF.

Only a few counts were recorded for this clonotype. The chain employs TRBV11-2 and TRBJ2-3; D not resolved. This CDR3 has 15 residues. CDR1 and CDR2 from the germline V gene are SGHAT and FQNNGV. The germline V and J ends were trimmed by 0 bases and 8 bases, with 15 bases remaining between them. As DNA, the CDR3 is TGTGCCAGCAGCTTAGATGCGAGGCCCGGCGGTACGCAGTATTTT. This encodes CASSLDARPGGTQYF.

The chain combines TRBV30 with TRBJ2-3; 8 bases map to TRBD2. CDR3 length: 16 amino acids. The germline V gene has CDR1 GTSNPN and CDR2 SVGIG (reference sequence). Losses at the gene ends were 3 bases for V and 4 bases for J; bases not matched to a gene: 12. CDR3 loop: CAWSQRRRAGADTQYF. Written as DNA, the CDR3 is TGTGCCTGGAGCCAACGAAGGCGAGCGGGAGCAGATACGCAGTATTTT.

This chain links TRBV7-6 with TRBJ2-2; D is uncertain. Germline CDR1 SGHVS, CDR2 FNYEAQ. This CDR3 contains 15 residues. V gave up 1 base and J gave up 1 base, with 7 bases separating them. The CDR3 region is CASSLGKGNTGELFF. The CDR3 DNA follows: TGTGCCAGCAGCTTAGGCAAGGGGAACACCGGGGAGCTGTTTTTT.